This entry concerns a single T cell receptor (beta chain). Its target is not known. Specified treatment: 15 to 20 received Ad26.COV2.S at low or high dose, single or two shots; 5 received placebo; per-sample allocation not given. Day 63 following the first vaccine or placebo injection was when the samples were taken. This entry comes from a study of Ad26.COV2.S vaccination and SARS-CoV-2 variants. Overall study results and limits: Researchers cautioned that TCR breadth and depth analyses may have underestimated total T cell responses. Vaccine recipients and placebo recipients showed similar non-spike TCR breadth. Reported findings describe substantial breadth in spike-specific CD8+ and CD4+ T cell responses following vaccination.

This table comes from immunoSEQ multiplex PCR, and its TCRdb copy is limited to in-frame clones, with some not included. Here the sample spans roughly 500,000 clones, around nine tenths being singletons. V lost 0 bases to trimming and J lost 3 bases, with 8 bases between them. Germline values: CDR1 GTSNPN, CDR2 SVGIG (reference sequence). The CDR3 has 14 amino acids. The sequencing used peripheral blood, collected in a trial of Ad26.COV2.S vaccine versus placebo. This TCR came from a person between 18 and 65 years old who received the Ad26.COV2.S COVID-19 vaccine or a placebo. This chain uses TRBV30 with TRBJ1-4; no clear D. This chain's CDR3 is CAWSVDIANEKLFF. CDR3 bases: TGTGCCTGGAGTGTGGATATCGCTAATGAAAAACTGTTTTTT.